Described below is a single T cell receptor beta chain sequence and its context. Attachment of unique molecular identifiers was made to individual cDNA molecules. TCRdb ran MiXCR on the 5' RACE reads and lists one entry per CDR3 protein. The table records about 33,000 distinct CDR3 sequences, about 5% of them present only once. This sample was included in a study of early T cells in non-severe SARS-CoV-2 infection. V lost 0 bases and J lost 1, with 14 bases in between. This CDR3 has 16 amino acids. The V gene's germline CDR1 is DFQATT and CDR2 SNEGSKA (reference sequence). The sequenced sample consisted of whole blood. This clonotype was sampled from an adult who was a healthcare worker with PCR-confirmed SARS-CoV-2 infection or an uninfected control (not recorded which). V and J are TRBV20-1 and TRBJ2-3; D possibly corresponds to TRBD2 (7 bases). CDR3 DNA: TGCAGTGCTAGAGAGCCGGGGGGCCCGGGCACAGATACGCAGTATTTT. Translation gives CSAREPGGPGTDTQYF.